The 20 T cell receptor beta chains given below trace back to one sample, sequenced in a study of OX40 agonist ivuxolimab in advanced cancers. Data came from immunoSEQ multiplex PCR; TCRdb stores just in-frame clones and leaves some out. Among 70,000 to 95,000 clones, around 90% were seen once, and the ten largest hold 10% to 15%. The sample in question was CD4+ or CD8+ T cells sorted from blood, obtained in a trial of the OX40 agonist ivuxolimab. Receptors originate from an adult with an advanced solid tumor such as melanoma, head and neck, liver or kidney cancer.

This clone was recorded a few times. The chain carries TRBV18 and TRBJ2-3; tentative D call: TRBD2 (6 bases). CDR1 and CDR2 (germline): KGHSH, LQKENI. V was cut by 1 base and J by 1 base, with 9 bases left in between. This CDR3 spans 15 amino acids. CDR3 nucleotide sequence: TGTGCCAGCTCACCACGGCGGGGAGGCACAGATACGCAGTATTTT. Protein: CASSPRRGGTDTQYF. Based on the CDR3 plus reference TRBV18 and TRBJ2-3, the full variable domain is NAGVMQNPRHLVRRRGQEARLRCSPMKGHSHVYWYRQLPEEGLKFMVYLQKENIIDESGMPKERFSAEFPKEGPSILRIQQVVRGDSAAYFCASSPRRGGTDTQYFGPGTRLTVL.

The chain carries TRBV5-1 and TRBJ2-7; possible D gene TRBD2, 6 bases. Germline V gives CDR1 SGHRS, CDR2 YFSETQ. Between the trimmed V and J ends, which lost 4 bases and 4 bases, there was a span of 18 bases. CDR3 length: 15 amino acids. CDR3 coding DNA: TGCGCCAGCAGCAGAGCGGGCCCCGGCCCATACGAGCAGTACTTC. Translation gives CASSRAGPGPYEQYF. The full variable domain, its missing parts supplied by reference TRBV5-1 and TRBJ2-7, is KAGVTQTPRYLIKTRGQQVTLSCSPISGHRSVSWYQQTPGQGLQFLFEYFSETQRNKGNFPGRFSGRQFSNSRSEMNVSTLELGDSALYLCASSRAGPGPYEQYFGPGTRLTVT.

This clone has a handful of counts. The genes are TRBV27 and TRBJ2-7; D is perhaps TRBD1 (6 bases). Germline lookup yields CDR1 MNHEY and CDR2 SMNVEV (reference sequence). CDR3 size: 13 residues. Trimming stripped 8 bases from V and 3 bases from J, with 14 bases between. CDR3: CASSDRVNYEQYF. Written as DNA, the CDR3 is TGTGCCAGCTCGGACAGAGTGAACTACGAGCAGTACTTC.

V and J are TRBV4-2 and TRBJ1-1; tentative D call: TRBD1 (5 bases). From germline, CDR1 is LGHNA and CDR2 YNFKEQ. The CDR3 covers 13 residues. V was clipped by 0 bases and J by 8 bases, with 10 bases between them. CDR3 sequence reads: CASSQEGRGEAFF. CDR3 nucleotide sequence: TGTGCCAGCAGCCAAGAGGGACGGGGGGAAGCTTTCTTT.

This clone was counted between two and nine times. The CDR3 nucleotides are TGTGCCAGCAGTTTAGGGCCCAGGGCTGGCGGCTACACCTTC. Its protein product is CASSLGPRAGGYTF. The chain joins TRBV27 to TRBJ1-2; weak D call: TRBD1 (5 bases). Trimming pared 2 bases from V and 8 bases from J, leaving 15 bases between. This CDR3 has 14 residues. Germline-derived CDR1 and CDR2 are MNHEY and SMNVEV (reference sequence).

V and J are TRBV4-1 and TRBJ2-7; D not resolved. The CDR3 contains 12 residues. Germline V lookup: CDR1 MGHRA, CDR2 YSYEKL. The V end was cut by 3 bases, the J end by 3 bases, with 6 bases between. CDR3 DNA: TGCGCCAGCAGCCATGAGTACTACGAGCAGTACTTC. Its protein is CASSHEYYEQYF.

The rearrangement links TRBV19 to TRBJ2-1; the D is unclear. There are 16 residues in the CDR3. The germline V gene encodes CDR1 LNHDA and CDR2 SQIVND (reference sequence). Trimming took 3 bases from V and 0 from J, leaving 12 bases between them. The CDR3 region is CASSMFRGTSYNEQFF. In DNA form, the CDR3 reads TGTGCCAGTAGTATGTTTCGCGGCACCTCCTACAATGAGCAGTTCTTC.

The chain carries TRBV6-1 and TRBJ1-3, with D tentatively TRBD1 (5 bases). Germline assignment: CDR1 MNHNS and CDR2 SASEGT. The CDR3 is 13 amino acids. V was cut by 2 bases and J by 8 bases, with 10 bases left in between. The CDR3 bases are TGTGCCAGCAGTGAACAGCAGGGAGACACCATATATTTT. Translating it yields CASSEQQGDTIYF.

V and J are TRBV19 and TRBJ2-7; 8 nucleotides line up with TRBD1. This CDR3 has 15 residues. With V trimmed by 3 bases and J by 5 bases, 9 bases remained unmatched. Germline CDR1 is LNHDA and CDR2 is SQIVND (reference sequence). The CDR3 reads CASSISPTGVHEQYF. The CDR3 bases are TGTGCCAGTAGTATCTCTCCGACAGGGGTCCACGAGCAGTACTTC.

The genes are TRBV27 and TRBJ1-2, with D maybe TRBD1 (6 bases). CDR1 and CDR2 (germline): MNHEY, SMNVEV (reference sequence). V lost 3 bases and J lost 1, with 9 bases in between. The CDR3 has 14 amino acids. The CDR3 nucleotides read TGTGCCAGCAGTTTGGACAGTCGTAACTATGGCTACACCTTC. It codes for CASSLDSRNYGYTF.

This clone was seen a handful of times. The chain is built from TRBV7-9 and TRBJ2-5, with 7 bases aligning to TRBD2. The CDR3 is 16 amino acids. Germline CDR1 SEHNR, CDR2 FQNEAQ (reference sequence). V lost 5 bases to trimming and J lost 5 bases; unmatched junction nucleotides: 14. Written as DNA, the CDR3 is TGTGCCAGCAGCGTACTAGCTGGGAGGGCCTATGAGACCCAGTACTTC. Protein sequence: CASSVLAGRAYETQYF.

The chain has TRBV28 and TRBJ1-3, with D uncertain. V was cut by 3 bases and J by 2 bases, with 17 bases left in between. The CDR3 is 17 residues long. The germline V gene encodes CDR1 MDHEN and CDR2 SYDVKM. In DNA form, the CDR3 reads TGTGCCAGCAGTTTGATCCCCCGGGCAGGAGCTGGAAACACCATATATTTT. Encoded protein: CASSLIPRAGAGNTIYF.

This sequence joins TRBV5-4 and TRBJ1-1; TRBD1 is a possible D gene (5 bases). Deletions cut 1 base from V and 4 bases from J, with 11 bases between. CDR3 length: 14 residues. CDR1 is SGHNT and CDR2 is YYREEE in the germline V gene (reference sequence). The CDR3 protein is CASSLWGGSTEAFF. The CDR3 region has the DNA TGTGCCAGCAGCTTGTGGGGGGGGTCCACTGAAGCTTTCTTT. Variable domain in full (rest from reference TRBV5-4 and TRBJ1-1): ETGVTQSPTHLIKTRGQQVTLRCSSQSGHNTVSWYQQALGQGPQFIFQYYREEENGRGNFPPRFSGLQFPNYSSELNVNALELDDSALYLCASSLWGGSTEAFFGQGTRLTVV.

V and J are TRBV5-1 and TRBJ2-3, with D unresolved. Deletions cut 0 bases from V and 3 bases from J, with 8 bases between. CDR3 length: 14 amino acids. Germline CDR1 is SGHRS and CDR2 is YFSETQ. This CDR3 is CASSLGLATDTQYF. CDR3 DNA sequence: TGCGCCAGCAGCTTGGGACTCGCAACAGATACGCAGTATTTT.

This clone was detected once. The V and J genes are TRBV6-5 and TRBJ2-4; 9 bases align to TRBD1. CDR3 size: 13 residues. The germline CDR1 and CDR2 sequences are MNHEY and SVGAGI. V lost 6 bases, J lost 6 bases, and 3 bases stayed unmatched. The CDR3, as DNA: TGTGCCAGCAGCCTGGGACAGGGAAACATTCAGTACTTC. Its translation: CASSLGQGNIQYF.

The DNA for the CDR3 is TGTGCCAGCAGCTCCGTGATGGACAGGGTAAACTATGGCTACACCTTC. Protein product: CASSSVMDRVNYGYTF. The rearrangement links TRBV7-9 to TRBJ1-2; 8 bases fit TRBD1. V lost 4 bases, J lost 2 bases, and 9 bases stayed unmatched. The CDR3 is 16 amino acids. Germline CDR1 is SEHNR and CDR2 is FQNEAQ (reference sequence).

The chain employs TRBV9 and TRBJ1-2; 7 bases align to TRBD1. CDR3 length equals 15 residues. Per germline, CDR1 SGDLS and CDR2 YYNGEE. J gave up 3 bases and V 0 bases, and 5 bases lay outside the gene matches. The CDR3 bases are TGTGCCAGCAGCGTAGGGGTCCAGGGGGACTATGGCTACACCTTC. Encoded protein: CASSVGVQGDYGYTF.

The genes are TRBV10-3 and TRBJ2-3; 9 bases are shared with TRBD2. Unmatched junction bases numbered 7, after V lost 0 bases and J lost 3 bases. Germline CDR1 is ENHRY and CDR2 is SYGVKD. The CDR3 extends over 17 amino acids. As DNA, the CDR3 is TGTGCCATCAGTGAGTCAACTAGCGGGTTTATTACAGATACGCAGTATTTT. This encodes CAISESTSGFITDTQYF.

The chain combines TRBV6-6 with TRBJ1-1, with 8 bases that match TRBD1. With 0 bases clipped from V and 5 bases from J, the junction kept 5 bases outside the gene matches. This CDR3 has 15 residues. CDR1 and CDR2 from the germline V gene are MNHNY and SVGAGI (reference sequence). This CDR3 reads CASSYSQGARTEAFF. CDR3 in DNA: TGTGCCAGCAGTTACTCGCAGGGGGCGCGGACTGAAGCTTTCTTT.

V gene TRBV12-5 combines with J gene TRBJ2-2; maybe TRBD2 (5 bases). V lost 2 bases, J lost 1 base, and 8 bases lay in between. Germline CDR1 LGHNT, CDR2 FRNRAP. The CDR3 spans 15 residues. For the CDR3, the DNA is TGTGCTAGTGGTTTGTCCGGGGTGAACACCGGGGAGCTGTTTTTT. This gives the protein CASGLSGVNTGELFF.